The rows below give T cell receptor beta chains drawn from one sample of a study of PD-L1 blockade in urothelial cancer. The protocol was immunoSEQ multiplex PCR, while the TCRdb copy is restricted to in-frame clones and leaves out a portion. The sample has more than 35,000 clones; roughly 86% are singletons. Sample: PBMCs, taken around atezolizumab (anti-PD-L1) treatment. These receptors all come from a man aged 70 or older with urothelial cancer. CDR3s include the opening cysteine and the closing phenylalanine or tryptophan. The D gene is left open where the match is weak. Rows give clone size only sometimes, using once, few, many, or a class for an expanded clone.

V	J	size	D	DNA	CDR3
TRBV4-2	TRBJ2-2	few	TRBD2	TGTGCCAGCAGCCAAGGGAGAGGCACACTAGCGGACTTCACCGGGGAGCTGTTTTTT	CASSQGRGTLADFTGELFF
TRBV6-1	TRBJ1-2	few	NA	TGTGCCACCCTTAGTGGCTACACCTTC	CATLSGYTF
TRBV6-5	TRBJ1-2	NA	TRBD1	TGTGCCAGCAGTTACGGTCAGGGGGCGGACTATGGCTACACCTTC	CASSYGQGADYGYTF
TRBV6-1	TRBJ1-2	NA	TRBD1	TGTGCCAGCAGTGGCCCCCAGGGGGCGAGCTATGGCTACACCTTC	CASSGPQGASYGYTF
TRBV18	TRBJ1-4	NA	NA	TGTGCCAGCTCCCCCCGAAACACAGGAAGTGAAAAACTGTTTTTT	CASSPRNTGSEKLFF
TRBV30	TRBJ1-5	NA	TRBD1	TGTGCCTGGAGTGTATCCGACAGGGGGTTTAATCAGCCCCAGCATTTT	CAWSVSDRGFNQPQHF
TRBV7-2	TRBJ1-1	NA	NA	TGTGCCAGCAGCCCGGGAGGGGGTCTGAACACTGAAGCTTTCTTT	CASSPGGGLNTEAFF
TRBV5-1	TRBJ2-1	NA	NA	TGCGCCAGCAGGTTCGAGCCGTTCTCCTACAATGAGCAGTTCTTC	CASRFEPFSYNEQFF
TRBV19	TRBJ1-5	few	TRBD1	TGTGCCAGTAGTATTAACAGGGGAAGGGATCAGCCCCAGCATTTT	CASSINRGRDQPQHF
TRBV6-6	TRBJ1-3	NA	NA	TGTGCCAGCAGTTATTTGAGCTCTGGAAACACCATATATTTT	CASSYLSSGNTIYF
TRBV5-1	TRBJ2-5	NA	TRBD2	TGCGCCAGCGGAAAACCCGGGGAGGGTGAGACCCAGTACTTC	CASGKPGEGETQYF
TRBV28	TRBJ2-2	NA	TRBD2	TGTGCCAGCAGCGGGACTAGCGGGAGAATAACCGGGGAGCTGTTTTTT	CASSGTSGRITGELFF
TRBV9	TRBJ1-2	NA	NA	TGTGCCAGCAGCCAGCGGGATCCCATTCCCTATGGCTACACCTTC	CASSQRDPIPYGYTF
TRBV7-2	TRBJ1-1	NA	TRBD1	TGTGCCAGCAGCTTTCGGACAGGCACTGAAGCTTTCTTT	CASSFRTGTEAFF
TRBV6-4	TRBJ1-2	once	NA	TGTGCCAGCAGTGACTCGAGTCCAGGGGCGAAATGGGATGGCTACACCTTC	CASSDSSPGAKWDGYTF
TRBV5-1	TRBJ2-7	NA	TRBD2	TGCGCCAGCAGCCCCCTCACTAGCGGGGTCTACGAGCAGTACTTC	CASSPLTSGVYEQYF
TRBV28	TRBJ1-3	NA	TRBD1	TGTGCCAGCAGTTTCATGGACAGGACCTCTGGAAACACCATATATTTT	CASSFMDRTSGNTIYF
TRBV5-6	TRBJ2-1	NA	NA	TGTGCCAGCAGCTCCCGGTTTAGATTATACAATGAGCAGTTCTTC	CASSSRFRLYNEQFF
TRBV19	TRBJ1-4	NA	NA	TGTGCCAGTAGAACGACAGGTCTGAATGAAAAACTGTTTTTT	CASRTTGLNEKLFF
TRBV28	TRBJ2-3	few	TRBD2	TGTGCCTCCCAACCAGCGGGAGAAGGGATAGATACGCAGTATTTT	CASQPAGEGIDTQYF
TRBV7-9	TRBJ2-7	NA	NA	TGTGCCAGCAGCTTACACTACTACGAGCAGTACTTC	CASSLHYYEQYF
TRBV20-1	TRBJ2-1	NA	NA	TGCAGTGCTAGGCGGGCGAATGAGCAGTTCTTC	CSARRANEQFF
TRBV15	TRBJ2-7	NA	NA	TGTGCCACCAGCGGGGGGGGCAGAATCTCCTACGAGCAGTACTTC	CATSGGGRISYEQYF
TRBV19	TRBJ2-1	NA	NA	TGTGCCAGTAGTATAGGGACTGGCCCGTACAATGAGCAGTTCTTC	CASSIGTGPYNEQFF
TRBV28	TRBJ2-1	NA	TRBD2	TGTGCCAGCAGGTTAACGGGAGGGTCCTACAATGAGCAGTTCTTC	CASRLTGGSYNEQFF
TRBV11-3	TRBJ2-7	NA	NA	TGTGCCAGCACCCCGGCTCACGGGGTCGAGCAGTACTTC	CASTPAHGVEQYF
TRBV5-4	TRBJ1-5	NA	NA	TGTGCCAGCAGCTTGGGGGGGGGTCAGCCCCAGCATTTT	CASSLGGGQPQHF
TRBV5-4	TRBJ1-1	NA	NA	TGTGCCAGCAGCTTGGAGACACGACAGAACACTGAAGCTTTCTTT	CASSLETRQNTEAFF
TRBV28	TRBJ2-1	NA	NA	TGTGCCAGCAGTTTCGAGGGGGGGGCCTGGGATGAGCAGTTCTTC	CASSFEGGAWDEQFF
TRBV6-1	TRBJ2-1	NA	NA	TGTGCCAGCAGTGAAGTAACACCCTACAATGAGCAGTTCTTC	CASSEVTPYNEQFF